A selection of T cell receptor beta chains follows, all from one sample in a study of T cells in Graves' hyperthyroidism and ophthalmopathy. MiXCR was run by TCRdb on the multiplex PCR reads, yielding one entry per CDR3 protein. The sample carries 540,000 or so distinct CDR3 sequences, about 45% recorded once. The material sequenced was peripheral blood or thyroid tissue (not recorded which). The receptors derive from an adult woman with Graves' disease, either hyperthyroidism or ophthalmopathy (not recorded which). CDR3s include the opening cysteine and the closing phenylalanine or tryptophan. Each record gives: D gene, clone size, V gene, J gene, CDR3 DNA, CDR3 protein. D genes are given only for firm matches. Only some rows state a clone size, as once, few, many or a class for expanded clones.

D: TRBD1
size: many
V: TRBV6-1
J: TRBJ1-1
DNA: TGTGCCAGCAAGGGACAGGGTCGGGCTGAAGCTTTCTTT
CDR3: CASKGQGRAEAFF

D: -
size: many
V: TRBV20-1
J: TRBJ2-5
DNA: TGCAGTGCTAGAGATCTCCAGGACTTCGGAAGGGAGACCCAGTACTTC
CDR3: CSARDLQDFGRETQYF

D: -
size: -
V: TRBV29-1
J: TRBJ2-7
DNA: TGCAGCGTAGACGTCGGGGCACAACCTGGGGTGTACGAGCAGTACTTC
CDR3: CSVDVGAQPGVYEQYF

D: TRBD1
size: -
V: TRBV7-9
J: TRBJ1-1
DNA: TGTGCCAGCAGCAACCGGGACAGAATAAAAGCTTTCTTT
CDR3: CASSNRDRIKAFF

D: -
size: -
V: TRBV10-1
J: TRBJ1-1
DNA: TGCGCCAGCAGTGAAGGTTACAGTGTAACTGAAGCTTTCTTT
CDR3: CASSEGYSVTEAFF

D: TRBD2
size: many
V: TRBV10-3
J: TRBJ2-5
DNA: TGTGCCACCCGAACGGCTAGCGGGAGCGAAGAGACCCAGTACTTC
CDR3: CATRTASGSEETQYF

D: -
size: many
V: TRBV6-5
J: TRBJ1-1
DNA: TGTGCCAGCAGTTACTCGAGTAGAATCCCTGAAGCTTTCTTT
CDR3: CASSYSSRIPEAFF

D: TRBD1
size: many
V: TRBV10-3
J: TRBJ2-7
DNA: TGTGCCATCAGTGAGAGGGACAGGGGGCTAAGCTACGAGCAGTACTTC
CDR3: CAISERDRGLSYEQYF

D: TRBD1
size: -
V: TRBV14
J: TRBJ1-1
DNA: TGTGCCAGCAGCCAAGAAGCGGGGCAGGGGGGCTACACTGAAGCTTTCTTT
CDR3: CASSQEAGQGGYTEAFF

D: -
size: -
V: TRBV5-1
J: TRBJ1-1
DNA: TGCGCCAGCAGCTTGGCGGGACACGTGCCCATGAACACTGAAGCTTTCTTT
CDR3: CASSLAGHVPMNTEAFF

D: -
size: -
V: TRBV20-1
J: TRBJ2-5
DNA: TGCAGTGCTACGCCGGGACGGGAGCGGTGGCAAGAGACCCAGTACTTC
CDR3: CSATPGRERWQETQYF

D: -
size: -
V: TRBV7-9
J: TRBJ1-6
DNA: TGTGCCAGCAGCGGACAAAGGGGCAGTGGAGATTCACCCCTCCACTTT
CDR3: CASSGQRGSGDSPLHF

D: -
size: many
V: TRBV5-1
J: TRBJ1-1
DNA: TGCGCCAGCAGCTTGGGGGACGCCCGTGGCACTGAAGCTTTCTTT
CDR3: CASSLGDARGTEAFF

D: -
size: -
V: TRBV29-1
J: TRBJ2-5
DNA: -
CDR3: CICSAQTAGAVQETQYF

D: -
size: -
V: TRBV19
J: TRBJ1-3
DNA: TGTGCCAGCAGTTCCCCGAGTCTCTCTGGAAACACCATATATTTT
CDR3: CASSSPSLSGNTIYF

D: -
size: many
V: TRBV5-8
J: TRBJ1-2
DNA: TGTGCCAGCAGCTTGCAGGCGCAATTGGGCCATGGCTACACCTTC
CDR3: CASSLQAQLGHGYTF

D: TRBD2
size: -
V: TRBV2
J: TRBJ2-7
DNA: TGTGCCAGCAGCTTGGGTAGCGGGATCTCCTACGAGCAGTACTTC
CDR3: CASSLGSGISYEQYF

D: -
size: -
V: TRBV5-1
J: TRBJ1-2
DNA: TGCGCCAGCAGCTCAACTAGCGGGAGAGCTAACTACGGCTACACCTTC
CDR3: CASSSTSGRANYGYTF

D: -
size: -
V: TRBV5-1
J: TRBJ1-1
DNA: TGCGCCAGCAGCTGGCGAGAGGGAACTAGTGAAGCTTTCTTT
CDR3: CASSWREGTSEAFF

D: -
size: many
V: TRBV9
J: TRBJ1-5
DNA: TGTGCCAGCAGCGCAGGGAGGGGTGCTCAGCCCCAGCATTTT
CDR3: CASSAGRGAQPQHF

D: -
size: -
V: TRBV7-8
J: TRBJ2-7
DNA: TGTGCCAGCAGCCCCCGTATGCTCCCCCGTACTGGCGAGCAGTACTTC
CDR3: CASSPRMLPRTGEQYF

D: -
size: few
V: TRBV18
J: TRBJ2-7
DNA: TGTGCCAGCTCACCATCGGGAAATCGGGACACGTACTCCTACGAGCAGTACTTC
CDR3: CASSPSGNRDTYSYEQYF

D: -
size: -
V: TRBV2
J: TRBJ1-1
DNA: TGTGCCAGCAGTGCCGAGGGGCAGGGAACTGAAGCTTTCTTT
CDR3: CASSAEGQGTEAFF

D: TRBD2
size: -
V: TRBV20-1
J: TRBJ2-5
DNA: TGCAGTGCTTGGTGGGGGGGGACCCAGTACTTC
CDR3: CSAWWGGTQYF

D: -
size: -
V: TRBV4-2
J: TRBJ2-5
DNA: TGTGCCAGCAGCCAAGACCTGTATACCCAGTACTTC
CDR3: CASSQDLYTQYF

D: -
size: -
V: TRBV6-1
J: TRBJ1-5
DNA: TGTGCCAGCAGTTACCAAGCGTACCAGCCCCAGCATTTT
CDR3: CASSYQAYQPQHF

D: -
size: -
V: TRBV6-4
J: TRBJ1-2
DNA: TGTGCCAGCAGTGACTCGGACAGAATTTATGGCTACACCTTC
CDR3: CASSDSDRIYGYTF

D: TRBD1
size: -
V: TRBV29-1
J: TRBJ1-1
DNA: TGCAGCGTTGACAGGGGGCCTACTGAAGCTTTCTTT
CDR3: CSVDRGPTEAFF

D: -
size: -
V: TRBV9
J: TRBJ2-7
DNA: TGTGCCAGCAGCAGCCCCAGGGGTAGCGGAGACTACGAGCAGTACTTC
CDR3: CASSSPRGSGDYEQYF

D: -
size: -
V: TRBV4-1
J: TRBJ1-4
DNA: TGCGCCAGCAGCCAAGATCGCCAGGGCGTAGAAAAACTGTTTTTT
CDR3: CASSQDRQGVEKLFF

D: -
size: many
V: TRBV29-1
J: TRBJ2-7
DNA: TGCAGCGTTTGCCTCAGAAAAAACTACGAGCAGTACTTC
CDR3: CSVCLRKNYEQYF

D: -
size: few
V: TRBV30
J: TRBJ2-2
DNA: TGTGCCTGGAGTGTGCGGGACAACACCGGGGAGCTGTTTTTT
CDR3: CAWSVRDNTGELFF

D: -
size: -
V: TRBV7-2
J: TRBJ1-3
DNA: TGTGCCAGCAGCTTAGCACAGACCTCTGGAAACACCATATATTTT
CDR3: CASSLAQTSGNTIYF

D: TRBD1
size: -
V: TRBV7-9
J: TRBJ1-1
DNA: TGTGCCAGCATCAACAGGGGGACTGAAGCTTTCTTT
CDR3: CASINRGTEAFF

D: -
size: many
V: TRBV9
J: TRBJ2-6
DNA: TGTGCCAGCAGCGTCCAGAGCTCTGGGGCCAACGTCCTGACTTTC
CDR3: CASSVQSSGANVLTF

D: -
size: -
V: TRBV12-3/TRBV12-4
J: TRBJ1-2
DNA: TGTGCCAGCGGTAGGACACGGAGCTCCGGCTACACCTTC
CDR3: CASGRTRSSGYTF

D: TRBD2
size: -
V: TRBV28
J: TRBJ2-7
DNA: TGTGCCAGCAGTTTTATACTAGCGGGAGTTGAGCAGTACTTC
CDR3: CASSFILAGVEQYF

D: TRBD1
size: many
V: TRBV10-3
J: TRBJ1-5
DNA: TGTGCCATCAGGGCATCGGACAGGGAGGCCCAGCATTTT
CDR3: CAIRASDREAQHF

D: -
size: -
V: TRBV5-5
J: TRBJ1-6
DNA: TGTGCCAGCAGCTTGGGGCCGGGTTCACCCCTCCACTTT
CDR3: CASSLGPGSPLHF

D: -
size: few
V: TRBV6-6
J: TRBJ1-2
DNA: TGTGCCGAGGGGTCCGGCTACACCTTC
CDR3: CAEGSGYTF

D: -
size: few
V: TRBV6-6
J: TRBJ1-1
DNA: TGTGCCAGCAGGGACAGCTACACGGGGACTGAAGCTTTCTTT
CDR3: CASRDSYTGTEAFF

D: -
size: -
V: TRBV29-1
J: TRBJ1-2
DNA: TGCAGCGCCCGACAGATTAACTATGGCTACACCTTC
CDR3: CSARQINYGYTF

D: -
size: many
V: TRBV4-1
J: TRBJ1-2
DNA: TGCGCCAGCAGCCCCAAGGGAGGAAACTATGGCTACACCTTC
CDR3: CASSPKGGNYGYTF

D: -
size: -
V: TRBV2
J: TRBJ1-3
DNA: TGTGCCAGCAAGGGAGGTATGAACACCATATATTTT
CDR3: CASKGGMNTIYF

D: -
size: few
V: TRBV20-1
J: TRBJ1-1
DNA: TGCAGTGCTGGATCAGGAGGGATATTCACTGAAGCTTTCTTT
CDR3: CSAGSGGIFTEAFF

D: TRBD1
size: -
V: TRBV28
J: TRBJ1-4
DNA: TGTGCCAGCAGCGCCCACTTCCGGAGGGACAGACCAAATGAAAAACTGTTTTTT
CDR3: CASSAHFRRDRPNEKLFF

D: -
size: -
V: TRBV25-1
J: TRBJ1-2
DNA: TGCGCCAGCAGCTTGGGGGCCGTGTATGGCTACACCTTC
CDR3: CASSLGAVYGYTF

D: -
size: -
V: TRBV7-2
J: TRBJ2-3
DNA: TGTGCCAGCAGCTTCGGAGGTGGCGGAGGCACAGATACGCAGTATTTT
CDR3: CASSFGGGGGTDTQYF

D: -
size: once
V: TRBV12-3/TRBV12-4
J: TRBJ1-1
DNA: TGTGCCAGCAGTTTTATTGGGGGCGCCACTGAAGCTTTCTTT
CDR3: CASSFIGGATEAFF

D: TRBD1
size: -
V: TRBV29-1
J: TRBJ1-3
DNA: TGCAGCGTTGACCAGGGGGCCTCTGGAAACACCATATATTTT
CDR3: CSVDQGASGNTIYF

D: -
size: -
V: TRBV29-1
J: TRBJ1-2
DNA: TGCAGCGTATTGTTCTTGGGGTTGTTGGCTGGCTACACCTTC
CDR3: CSVLFLGLLAGYTF

D: -
size: -
V: TRBV7-9
J: TRBJ1-1
DNA: TGTGCCAGCAGATGGAACAGGGAAGCTTTCTTT
CDR3: CASRWNREAFF